Here is one T cell receptor beta chain with its context. Its antigen remains unidentified. The data were taken from a study of shared clonotypes between healthy human individuals. The table came from immunoSEQ multiplex PCR; TCRdb's copy has only in-frame clones and leaves some out. Here the sample spans 2 million to 2.5 million clones, 85% to 95% being singletons. The length of the CDR3 is 16 residues. Trimming removed 2 bases from V and 7 bases from J; junction bases left unmatched: 9. The V gene's germline CDR1 is MRHNA and CDR2 SNTAGT. The study, taken as a whole, reports: Collection of samples was limited to blood; tissue repertoires likely differ.

J is TRBJ1-2 and V is TRBV6-4, with 11 bases aligning to TRBD1. The sequencing input was naive CD4+ T cells from PBMCs. Subset given: CD45RA+ positively selected. The sequence was obtained from a man younger than 35 in good health. Some clones in this sample may be carry-over from other donors' samples. The CDR3 region is CASSDPKDRGHFGYTF. DNA of the CDR3: TGTGCCAGCAGTGACCCGAAGGACAGGGGGCATTTTGGCTACACCTTC.